The TCR beta chain under discussion was sequenced for a study of identical twins. Germline V gene sequence: CDR1 SGHTA, CDR2 FQGNSA. The CDR3 runs to 14 residues. Trimming took 1 base from V and 3 from J, leaving 10 bases between them. Unique molecular identifiers were present on cDNA, and template switching added a universal primer site. Each CDR3 protein is one row after TCRdb ran MiXCR on the 5' RACE reads. The profile covers 400,000 to 500,000 distinct CDR3 sequences, with under 20% appearing a single time and roughly an eighth taken by the ten largest. There are a few counts of this clonotype. Antigen unknown. General study results and limits: For zero-insertion analyses, partial confounding could come from invariant MAIT and iNKT cells.

This sequence was found in a man in his fifties or sixties in good health. The rearrangement links TRBV7-2 to TRBJ2-7; D not resolved. The sample comprised naive T cells sorted from blood. CDR3 bases: TGTGCCAGCAGCTTAGAGGAAGGGTTCTACGAGCAGTACTTC. It codes for CASSLEEGFYEQYF.